This is a list of T cell receptor beta chains from one sample in a study of T cell responses to AZD1222 COVID-19 vaccine. Sequenced by immunoSEQ multiplex PCR; TCRdb stores in-frame clones only, minus some. Among 90,000 to 150,000 clones listed, around 83% were seen once. Material: peripheral blood, obtained 28 days after the second AZD1222 dose. Every receptor here comes from an adult who received the AZD1222 COVID-19 vaccine. CDR3s include the opening cysteine and the closing phenylalanine or tryptophan. Each record gives: D gene, J gene, clone size, V gene, CDR3 protein, CDR3 DNA. D genes are given only for firm matches. For some rows the clone size is stated as once, few or many, or as a class when expanded; others skip it.

NA,TRBJ1-2,once,TRBV2,CASTTTGIYGYTF,TGTGCCAGCACTACGACAGGAATCTATGGCTACACCTTC
TRBD1,TRBJ1-2,once,TRBV15,CATSRNRGSNYGYTF,TGTGCCACCAGCAGAAACAGGGGGTCTAACTATGGCTACACCTTC
NA,TRBJ1-2,NA,TRBV19,CASRGGSEYDGYTF,TGTGCCAGTAGGGGCGGATCGGAGTATGATGGCTACACCTTC
NA,TRBJ1-6,NA,TRBV19,CASSMRDEDSPLHF,TGTGCCAGTAGTATGCGGGATGAGGATTCACCCCTCCACTTT
TRBD2,TRBJ2-1,NA,TRBV7-3,CASSPGGTSSYNEQFF,TGTGCCAGCAGCCCGGGGGGGACGAGCTCCTACAATGAGCAGTTCTTC
NA,TRBJ1-2,NA,TRBV11-2,CASSPTTDRYNYGYTF,TGTGCCAGCAGCCCTACGACCGACAGATATAACTATGGCTACACCTTC
NA,TRBJ1-2,NA,TRBV11-3,CASSLDAASSNYGYTF,TGTGCCAGCAGCTTAGATGCGGCGTCGTCTAACTATGGCTACACCTTC
NA,TRBJ2-2,NA,TRBV4-3,CASSQEGQITANTGELFF,TGCGCCAGCAGCCAAGAGGGGCAGATTACCGCGAACACCGGGGAGCTGTTTTTT
NA,TRBJ1-5,NA,TRBV6-5,CASRPGGSQGQPQHF,TGTGCCAGCAGGCCCGGCGGAAGCCAGGGGCAGCCCCAGCATTTT
NA,TRBJ2-7,NA,TRBV18,CASSPRDNTYEQYF,TGTGCCAGCTCACCCCGGGACAACACCTACGAGCAGTACTTC
NA,TRBJ2-3,NA,TRBV19,CASKPGWSTDTQYF,TGTGCCAGTAAGCCAGGGTGGAGTACAGATACGCAGTATTTT
TRBD1,TRBJ2-7,NA,TRBV6-6,CASSWVGTGGGEQYF,TGTGCCAGCAGTTGGGTTGGGACAGGGGGCGGGGAGCAGTACTTC
TRBD1,TRBJ1-2,NA,TRBV6-2/TRBV6-3,CASSVGTEAQGYTF,TGTGCCAGCAGTGTAGGGACAGAGGCTCAAGGCTACACCTTC
NA,TRBJ2-1,NA,TRBV7-8,CASSLAAGFAYNEQFF,TGTGCCAGCAGCTTAGCGGCCGGGTTTGCCTACAATGAGCAGTTCTTC
NA,TRBJ1-2,NA,TRBV28,CASRGDRSYGYTF,TGTGCCAGCAGGGGAGACAGGAGCTATGGCTACACCTTC
NA,TRBJ1-6,NA,TRBV6-2/TRBV6-3,CASSPLDGSDSPLHF,TGTGCCAGCAGCCCCCTCGACGGGAGTGATTCACCCCTCCACTTT
TRBD1,TRBJ2-1,once,TRBV2,CASRTGQGQWNEQFF,TGTGCCAGCAGGACGGGACAGGGGCAATGGAATGAGCAGTTCTTC
TRBD1,TRBJ1-1,NA,TRBV6-5,CASSNWGQGDTEAFF,TGTGCCAGCAGCAACTGGGGACAGGGAGACACTGAAGCTTTCTTT
NA,TRBJ1-5,NA,TRBV6-5,CASSQHPAGNQPQHF,TGTGCCAGCAGTCAGCACCCGGCGGGCAATCAGCCCCAGCATTTT
NA,TRBJ2-7,NA,TRBV7-9,CASSLAHGSESYEQYF,TGTGCCAGCAGCTTAGCGCACGGATCGGAGTCCTACGAGCAGTACTTC
NA,TRBJ1-4,NA,TRBV5-1,CASSLMSPANEKLFF,TGCGCCAGCAGCTTGATGAGTCCGGCTAATGAAAAACTGTTTTTT
NA,TRBJ1-5,NA,TRBV30,CAWSDEGLGNQPQHF,TGTGCCTGGAGTGATGAGGGGCTAGGCAATCAGCCCCAGCATTTT
NA,TRBJ2-2,NA,TRBV7-9,CASIASSLGDTGELFF,TGTGCCAGCATCGCATCCTCCCTGGGGGACACCGGGGAGCTGTTTTTT
NA,TRBJ1-2,NA,TRBV6-5,CASTPSRWNYGYTF,TGTGCCAGCACCCCTTCGCGGTGGAACTATGGCTACACCTTC
TRBD1,TRBJ1-2,NA,TRBV27,CASSLLGTETVYGYTF,TGTGCCAGCAGTTTACTCGGGACAGAAACCGTCTATGGCTACACCTTC
NA,TRBJ1-5,NA,TRBV15,CATSLERGGHQPQHF,TGTGCCACCAGCCTCGAGCGTGGCGGGCATCAGCCCCAGCATTTT
TRBD1,TRBJ1-6,NA,TRBV27,CASSLGQGVNSPLHF,TGTGCCAGCAGTTTAGGCCAGGGGGTTAATTCACCCCTCCACTTT
NA,TRBJ2-1,NA,TRBV2,CASISGKQFF,TGTGCCAGCATAAGCGGAAAACAGTTCTTC
NA,TRBJ1-6,NA,TRBV5-1,CASSLADTAEEWSYNSPLHF,TGCGCCAGCAGCTTGGCGGATACAGCGGAGGAGTGGAGTTATAATTCACCCCTCCACTTT
TRBD1,TRBJ1-2,NA,TRBV28,CASSSGTGNGYTF,TGTGCCAGCAGTTCCGGGACAGGGAACGGCTACACCTTC